This T cell receptor (beta chain) was profiled in a study of T cell responses to AZD1222 COVID-19 vaccine (dated by TCRdb to the early 2020s). With regard to the full study: TCR sequencing was performed for 230 to 250 trial participants, of whom some 200 were given two doses of AZD1222 and 26 were given two doses of MenACWY control vaccine. Enrollment into the trials was organized by age into subgroups of 18-55, 56-69 and 70-plus years, and those subgroups contained roughly 150, 30 and 60 TCR-sequenced participants, respectively.

Study-level results and caveats: Most participants were white British and females outnumbered males, and the authors suggested that clonal diversity may have been underestimated. Epitopes outside the regions mutated in the B.1.351 and B.1.1.7 variants were reportedly recognized by nearly half of the unique spike-specific TCRs. Vaccine-associated CD4 TCRs spanned the whole spike protein, with dominant responses in regions 160-218 and 743-854. Conclusions about previously exposed vaccinees are limited, since just a handful of AZD1222 recipients were seropositive for SARS-CoV-2 at baseline. The 56-69-year group was small, and its depth increase did not reach significance, likely because of low power. Spike-specific TCR breadth and depth rose significantly after two AZD1222 doses compared with day 0 and with MenACWY recipients. Because no day 14 peak-response samples were available, repertoires were characterized only after the peak T cell response.

The label giving this sample's time point can be read as: about 28 days (+/-7) after the second vaccine dose. AZD1222 recipients whose second dose came at about 4 weeks and those whose second dose came at about 12 weeks were combined into one group, since spike-specific TCR depth and breadth did not differ between the two schedules. The vaccinee samples were drawn from two UK trials, COV001 and COV002, one of which was a single-blind randomized controlled phase 2/3 trial testing AZD1222 (ChAdOx1 nCoV-19) in healthy adults. For TCRbeta chain sequencing, PBMC samples were collected from trial participants at day 0 and at day 28 after the second dose. The CDR3 regions of human TCRbeta chains were subjected to immunosequencing. The paper's data handling went like this. TCRs in the repertoires were matched against a reference library of SARS-CoV-2-specific TCRs that had been generated with the MIRA antigen-specificity platform. Breadth was defined as the fraction of unique TCRs that were SARS-CoV-2-associated, and depth was defined as the fraction of total T cells that were SARS-CoV-2-associated. Using the MIRA data, each spike-specific TCR was mapped to the spike region that the TCR reacts to and placed in a CD4 or CD8 class. Log10-transformed breadth and depth values were compared by one-way ANOVA with Sidak's multiple comparisons tests. TCRdb took over this immuneACCESS table, retaining in-frame rearrangements with V and J assigned. Such tables are incomplete; in checked studies, under half of the missing clones stem from an unresolved V gene, and the remainder is unexplained. The V and J calls and the clone size are those of that table, but D and trimming were determined from the DNA. Counted in this sample were 85,000 to 100,000 clones; more than 85% of them appeared once. The top ten clones comprise around 8.3% of the sample.

A word on this clone: The antigen it recognizes is unknown. It has no much larger one-base neighbor in the sample; base qualities were not kept.

The sequence was collected from an adult who received the AZD1222 COVID-19 vaccine. The source material was peripheral blood, sampled 28 days after the second AZD1222 dose.

The encoded CDR3 is CASSLKGGLDSPLHF. The DNA sequence reads TGCGCCAGCAGCTTGAAAGGGGGCCTAGATTCACCCCTCCACTTT. The chain couples TRBV5-1 to TRBJ1-6; 7 bases in the middle match TRBD1. CDR1 and CDR2, per the germline V gene, are SGHRS and YFSETQ. V ends up 1 base short and J 8 bases short, with an unmatched junction base count of 6. The CDR3 spans 15 residues, from the cysteine through the phenylalanine. Kept here is only the CDR3 DNA, which spans 45 bases and is read in frame from base 1.